These T cell receptor beta chains were read from a single sample in a study of prognosis after radiotherapy for stage I lung cancer. TCRdb fed the multiplex PCR reads into MiXCR, producing one record per CDR3 protein. The data hold under 20,000 distinct CDR3 sequences, with roughly two fifths observed a single time. The input for sequencing was PBMCs, taken before or after stereotactic body radiation therapy (not recorded which). The receptors here all came from a donor over 45 with non-small cell lung cancer. The CDR3 runs from the conserved cysteine through the conserved F or W. Each record gives: clone size, D gene, V gene, J gene, CDR3 DNA, CDR3 protein. The D gene is left open where the match is weak. Clone size is not always given. Where it is, it says once, few, many or a class for expanded clones.

>many|NA|TRBV28|TRBJ1-2
TGTGCCAGCAGTTTAAGTGGCGGAATGAACTATGGCTACACCTTC
CASSLSGGMNYGYTF
>many|NA|TRBV7-3|TRBJ2-2
TGTGCCAGCGGACCTGGTGGCGGGGAGCTGTTTTTT
CASGPGGGELFF
>many|NA|TRBV20-1|TRBJ2-5
TGCAGTGCTAGAGATCGGGCAGGGCTGGGGGAGACCCAGTACTTC
CSARDRAGLGETQYF
>many|NA|TRBV19|TRBJ1-3
TGTGCCAGTAGTATAGCAATCTCTGGAAACACCATATATTTT
CASSIAISGNTIYF
>NA|NA|TRBV6-1|TRBJ2-1
TGTGCCAGCGGTAGGGCAGAATGCCATGAGCAGTTCTTC
CASGRAECHEQFF
>many|NA|TRBV11-3|TRBJ2-5
TGTGCCAGCAGCCAAGGACCGTACCAAGAGACCCAGTACTTC
CASSQGPYQETQYF
>many|NA|TRBV5-6|TRBJ2-7
TGTGCCAGCAGCTACGGAGGGCAGACCTACGAGCAGTACTTC
CASSYGGQTYEQYF
>NA|TRBD2|TRBV6-1|TRBJ2-3
TGCGCCAGTATGGAAAAAAGGCTATGGCTAGCGGGAGTTTCTAGCACAGATACGCAGTATTTT
CASMEKRLWLAGVSSTDTQYF
>NA|NA|TRBV24-1|TRBJ2-1
TGTGCCAGCCTAGGGGGTTGGGACAATGAGCAGTTCTTC
CASLGGWDNEQFF
>NA|TRBD1|TRBV6-5|TRBJ1-5
TGTGCCAGCAGTTCCCAAGCAGGGGGCGCAGGCCAGCCCCAGCATTTT
CASSSQAGGAGQPQHF
>many|TRBD2|TRBV9|TRBJ2-5
TGTGCCAGCAGCGTAAGGGGACTAGCGGGAGGCGAAGGAGAGACCCAGTACTTC
CASSVRGLAGGEGETQYF
>once|NA|TRBV18|TRBJ1-1
TGTGCCAGCTGGGGGGGGGGGGCCCCTGAAGCTTTCTTT
CASWGGGAPEAFF
>many|NA|TRBV9|TRBJ2-7
TGTGCCAGCAGCGTTGCAGCGGAGACCTACGAGCAGTACTTC
CASSVAAETYEQYF
>many|TRBD1|TRBV14|TRBJ2-7
TGTGCCAGCAGCCTTACCGGGACAGGGACCTACGAGCAGTACTTC
CASSLTGTGTYEQYF
>medium-sized|NA|TRBV6-1|TRBJ1-6
TGTGCCAGCAGTGCTGGGCCCTATAATTCACCCCTCCACTTT
CASSAGPYNSPLHF
>many|TRBD1|TRBV5-6|TRBJ1-2
TGTGCCAGCAGCCGGGACAGCTTCTATGGCTACACCTTC
CASSRDSFYGYTF
>NA|TRBD2|TRBV7-2|TRBJ2-6
TGTGCCAGCAGCCCCGGACTAGCGGGAGTTGGGGCCAACGTCCTGACTTTC
CASSPGLAGVGANVLTF
>medium-sized|TRBD1|TRBV20-1|TRBJ1-6
TGCAGTGCTGAACCAGGACAGGTCAATTCACCCCTCCACTTT
CSAEPGQVNSPLHF
>many|NA|TRBV7-2|TRBJ2-7
TGTGCCAGCAGCTTCGGGCCTGGGGTCTACGAGCAGTACTTC
CASSFGPGVYEQYF
>NA|TRBD2|TRBV20-1|TRBJ2-1
TGCAGTGCAGGGACTAGCGGGAGTGAATTTGAGCAGTTCTTC
CSAGTSGSEFEQFF
>many|NA|TRBV7-8|TRBJ2-3
TGTGCCAGCAGCTTAGTGAGGGCGGGGCTGCGTCGCACAGATACGCAGTATTTT
CASSLVRAGLRRTDTQYF
>many|NA|TRBV4-1|TRBJ1-6
TGCGCCAGCAGCCACAGTCGGGGAGGAGGTTCACCCCTCCACTTT
CASSHSRGGGSPLHF
>many|NA|TRBV29-1|TRBJ2-5
TGCAGCGTTGTTCGGGGGCAGGTGGAGACCCAGTACTTC
CSVVRGQVETQYF
>many|NA|TRBV9|TRBJ2-5
TGTGCCAGCAGCGTAGAGGGTTACGAGACCCAGTACTTC
CASSVEGYETQYF
>medium-sized|NA|TRBV28|TRBJ2-7
TGTGCCAGCAGCTCCGGGACTTTGAGCTCCTACGAGCAGTACTTC
CASSSGTLSSYEQYF
>NA|NA|TRBV28|TRBJ2-2
TGTGCCAGCAGCATAACGAGCACCGGGGAGCTGTTTTTT
CASSITSTGELFF
>NA|TRBD2|TRBV5-1|TRBJ2-3
TGCGCCAGCAGCCAAGGGACTAGCGGGTTTACAGATACGCAGTATTTT
CASSQGTSGFTDTQYF
>many|NA|TRBV19|TRBJ2-1
TGTGCCAGTAGTAAGGGAGTTCGCACCTACAATGAGCAGTTCTTC
CASSKGVRTYNEQFF
>NA|TRBD2|TRBV12-3/TRBV12-4|TRBJ2-3
TGTGCCAGCATTTTTAGGCTAGCGGGCAGCACAGATACGCAGTATTTT
CASIFRLAGSTDTQYF
>NA|TRBD2|TRBV7-8|TRBJ2-2
TGTGCCAGCAGCTGGACTAGCGGGACCGGGGAGCTGTTTTTT
CASSWTSGTGELFF
>many|TRBD2|TRBV20-1|TRBJ2-1
TGCAGTGCCAAGGGCCTCCGGGGGCGGGGGGGCCTGTCAAATGAGCAGTTCTTC
CSAKGLRGRGGLSNEQFF
>NA|NA|TRBV6-2/TRBV6-3|TRBJ1-3
TGTGCCAGCAGTTACTCGAGTATTGTGGCCACGGGTGGAAACACCATATATTTT
CASSYSSIVATGGNTIYF
>NA|NA|TRBV28|TRBJ1-6
TGTGCCAGCACGAGAGGACAAAGTTCACCCCTCCACTTT
CASTRGQSSPLHF
>NA|NA|TRBV5-1|TRBJ1-2
TGCGCCAGCAGCTTTTTGGGGTATGGCTACACCTTC
CASSFLGYGYTF
>many|NA|TRBV20-1|TRBJ1-5
TGCAGTGCTTTCCGGGCCAATCAGCCCCAGCATTTT
CSAFRANQPQHF
>NA|TRBD2|TRBV28|TRBJ2-1
TGTGCCAACAATCCACAGCGGGGCCCCTACAATGAGCAGTTCTTC
CANNPQRGPYNEQFF
>many|TRBD1|TRBV2|TRBJ1-5
TGTGCCAGCAGTGCCGGGACAGGGAGCAATCAGCCCCAGCATTTT
CASSAGTGSNQPQHF
>many|NA|TRBV7-3|TRBJ2-1
TGTGCCAGCAGCTTCGGTCAGGGAAACAATGAGCAGTTCTTC
CASSFGQGNNEQFF
>NA|NA|TRBV11-2|TRBJ1-2
TGTGCCAGCAGCCCGCGAGGAGGTCTCTATGGCTACACCTTC
CASSPRGGLYGYTF
>many|NA|TRBV12-3/TRBV12-4|TRBJ2-2
TGTGCCAGCAGGCTTGCAGGTTTCACCGGGGAGCTGTTTTTT
CASRLAGFTGELFF
>NA|NA|TRBV4-1|TRBJ1-2
TGCGCCAGCAGCCAAGATCGGGGCGGGGGGCAGGGAGGCTATGGCTACACCTTC
CASSQDRGGGQGGYGYTF
>NA|NA|TRBV7-2|TRBJ2-2
TGTGCCAGCAGCTTACTTGTCACCGGCGAGCTGTTTTTT
CASSLLVTGELFF
>many|TRBD2|TRBV7-8|TRBJ2-5
TGTGCCAGCAGCTTGACTAGCGGGACCCAGTACTTC
CASSLTSGTQYF
>many|NA|TRBV5-1|TRBJ1-5
TGCGCCAGCAGCGACGCGGCGGGGGACAGCAATCAGCCCCAGCATTTT
CASSDAAGDSNQPQHF
>many|TRBD1|TRBV7-9|TRBJ1-2
TGTGCCAGCAGCTTAGCGACAGGGGAGGGCTACACCTTC
CASSLATGEGYTF
>NA|NA|TRBV12-3/TRBV12-4|TRBJ2-7
TGTACCAGCAGCCCCGGTGACTACGAGCAGTACTTC
CTSSPGDYEQYF
>many|NA|TRBV28|TRBJ1-3
TGTGCCAGCAGTTTTGGGGATTTAGGAAACACCATATATTTT
CASSFGDLGNTIYF
>NA|NA|TRBV24-1|TRBJ2-5
TGTGCCACCAGTGATTTAGGCGGGGCCCAAGATACCCAGTACTTC
CATSDLGGAQDTQYF
>many|NA|TRBV12-3/TRBV12-4|TRBJ2-1
TGTGCCAGCAGTCACCATATAGGGGTTGACAATGAGCAGTTCTTC
CASSHHIGVDNEQFF
>NA|NA|TRBV29-1|TRBJ2-3
TGCAGCGTTGAAGATCGCAGGGTAGATACGCAGTATTTT
CSVEDRRVDTQYF
>few|TRBD1|TRBV19|TRBJ2-4
TGTGCCAGGTCAGCTACAGGGGGCAAAAACATTCAGTACTTC
CARSATGGKNIQYF
>many|TRBD1|TRBV5-4|TRBJ2-2
TGTGCCAGCAGCGGAACAGGGGGCGACACCGGGGAGCTGTTTTTT
CASSGTGGDTGELFF
>many|TRBD1|TRBV5-1|TRBJ2-3
TGCGCCAGCAGACCGACAGGGAGAGTCACAGATACGCAGTATTTT
CASRPTGRVTDTQYF
>NA|TRBD1|TRBV5-1|TRBJ2-7
TGCGCCAGCAGCTTCGGACAGGGGGAGCAGTACTTC
CASSFGQGEQYF
>NA|NA|TRBV6-5|TRBJ2-1
TGTGCCAGCAGTTATACATTCACCTGGGACCGTGGAGATGAGCAGTTCTTC
CASSYTFTWDRGDEQFF